These 31 T cell receptor beta chains were sequenced from one sample in a study of Ad26.COV2.S vaccination and SARS-CoV-2 variants (dated by TCRdb to about 2021). Libraries were made using the immunoSEQ multiplex PCR assay. In TCRdb, the immuneACCESS table is reduced to in-frame sequences with V and J assigned. These tables do not hold every clone; where another copy was compared, an unresolved V gene accounts for under half, and the others remain unexplained. Across this sample there are approximately 300,000 clones, with over 80% seen only once. 2.1% of the sample rests with the top ten. The treatment or condition label for this specimen denotes: around 19 received Ad26.COV2.S at low or high dose, single or two shots; about 5 received placebo; per-sample allocation not given. For vaccine and placebo recipients, the sequenced repertoires came from samples collected on day 63 after the first injection.

The sample here was peripheral blood, taken in a trial of Ad26.COV2.S vaccine versus placebo. Receptor source: a person between 18 and 59 years old who received the Ad26.COV2.S COVID-19 vaccine or a placebo.

This rearrangement joins TRBV18 to TRBJ1-1; unclear D gene. The CDR3 is 14 residues long. V lost 4 bases and J lost 2, with 11 bases in between. Germline CDR1 is KGHSH and CDR2 is LQKENI. This chain's CDR3 is CASSRDNVNTEAFF. The CDR3 DNA sequence: TGTGCCAGCTCACGCGACAACGTAAACACTGAAGCTTTCTTT.

Of note for this clone: One end of the junction does not line up with germline, which may come from a read error. The V gene is TRBV15, the J gene TRBJ1-1, with D uncertain. Germline CDR1 and CDR2: LNHNV and YYDKDF (reference sequence). The CDR3 sequence is 15 residues long. The CDR3 is CATSRDRGPDSSRVF. CDR3 DNA sequence: TGTGCCACCAGCAGAGATAGAGGGCCCGACTCGAGTAGGGTCTTT.

This clone was recorded once. This chain links TRBV6-5 with TRBJ2-1; TRBD2 is a possible D gene (5 bases). V was shortened by 6 bases and J by 14 bases, with 14 bases between the two germline ends. CDR3 length: 11 residues. Germline V gene data show CDR1 as MNHEY and CDR2 as SVGAGI. CDR3 DNA: TGTGCCAGCAGCCGAGAGGGTAGCGAGTTCTTC. It is translated as CASSREGSEFF.

The gene calls are TRBV11-2 and TRBJ1-2; TRBD1 might be the D (5 bases). The CDR3 has 16 amino acids. The V end lost 5 bases, the J end lost 2 bases, and 18 bases lay between the germline ends. Germline values: CDR1 SGHAT, CDR2 FQNNGV. CDR3 in DNA: TGTGCCAGCAGCGGGCAGAGACAGTTTGAGAACTATGGCTACACCTTC. Its protein is CASSGQRQFENYGYTF.

This clone was detected only a few times. The V gene is TRBV9, the J gene TRBJ1-3, with D possibly matching TRBD1 (6 bases). The CDR3 loop spans 16 amino acids. V was pared by 3 bases and J by 0 bases, with 13 bases between. Germline V lookup: CDR1 SGDLS, CDR2 YYNGEE. The CDR3 here is CASSAPEDSSGNTIYF. The CDR3, as DNA: TGTGCCAGCAGCGCTCCGGAGGACAGCTCTGGAAACACCATATATTTT. Based on the CDR3 plus reference TRBV9 and TRBJ1-3, the full variable domain is DSGVTQTPKHLITATGQRVTLRCSPRSGDLSVYWYQQSLDQGLQFLIQYYNGEERAKGNILERFSAQQFPDLHSELNLSSLELGDSALYFCASSAPEDSSGNTIYFGEGSWLTVV.

Points on this clone: The sample holds other DNA sequences that translate to the same CDR3. The chain recombines TRBV19 with TRBJ1-3; D gene uncertain. The germline V gene encodes CDR1 LNHDA and CDR2 SQIVND (reference sequence). The CDR3 is 14 residues long. Trimming stripped 4 bases from V and 0 bases from J, with 7 bases between. DNA of the CDR3: TGTGCCAGTAGTACCGGGAGCTCTGGAAACACCATATATTTT. Protein product: CASSTGSSGNTIYF.

This clone appeared a single time. The V and J genes are TRBV20-1 and TRBJ1-5; 9 bases are a match to TRBD1. J was trimmed by 6 bases and V by 3 bases; bases with no gene match: 6. The CDR3 has 14 residues. Germline V gene lookup returns CDR1 DFQATT and CDR2 SNEGSKA (reference sequence). The CDR3 loop is CSASWGQGSQPQHF. In DNA form, the CDR3 reads TGCAGTGCTAGTTGGGGACAGGGAAGTCAGCCCCAGCATTTT.

The rearrangement uses TRBV3-1 (or the pseudogene TRBV3-2) and TRBJ2-1; D possibly corresponds to TRBD2 (5 bases). CDR1 is LGHDT and CDR2 is YNNKEL in the germline V gene (reference sequence). Trimming removed 4 bases from V and 0 bases from J, with 13 bases in between. This CDR3 region has 16 residues. CDR3 loop: CASSPRTESSYNEQFF. Written as DNA, the CDR3 is TGTGCCAGCAGCCCCAGGACTGAAAGCTCCTACAATGAGCAGTTCTTC.

Only one count was recorded for this clone. The V call is TRBV5-1, the J call TRBJ2-5, with 10 bases aligning to TRBD1. V shed 0 bases, J shed 5 bases, and the junction held 7 bases outside the gene matches. The CDR3 spans 16 residues. The germline V gene encodes CDR1 SGHRS and CDR2 YFSETQ. The CDR3 loop reads CASSLGPGQGMETQYF. CDR3 nucleotide sequence: TGCGCCAGCAGCTTGGGACCGGGACAGGGGATGGAGACCCAGTACTTC.

This sequence joins TRBV5-1 and TRBJ2-3; D may be TRBD1 (5 bases). This CDR3 contains 14 residues. Trimming removed 1 base from V and 6 bases from J, with 12 bases in between. Germline CDR1 SGHRS, CDR2 YFSETQ. CDR3 sequence reads: CASSLLGVTDTQYF. As DNA, the CDR3 is TGCGCCAGCAGCTTGTTAGGGGTAACCGATACGCAGTATTTT.

The V call is TRBV19, the J call TRBJ1-5; TRBD1 is a possible D gene (6 bases). The germline V and J ends were trimmed by 1 base and 4 bases, with 11 bases remaining between them. This CDR3 is built from 15 residues. Germline V gene lookup returns CDR1 LNHDA and CDR2 SQIVND (reference sequence). CDR3 coding DNA: TGTGCCAGTAGTATAGGCGCGGGGACAAATCAGCCCCAGCATTTT. Protein product: CASSIGAGTNQPQHF.

The V call is TRBV6-6, the J call TRBJ2-1; tentative D call: TRBD1 (5 bases). The CDR3 totals 11 residues. Trimming cost V 10 bases and J 5 bases, with 9 bases left between them. Germline-derived CDR1 and CDR2 are MNHNY and SVGAGI (reference sequence). This chain's CDR3 is CAIKGNNEQFF. The CDR3 DNA reads as TGTGCCATCAAGGGGAACAATGAGCAGTTCTTC.

The J gene is TRBJ1-1, the V gene TRBV2, with a possible D match to TRBD1 (6 bases). This CDR3 region has 13 residues. V lost 4 bases to trimming and J lost 5 bases, with 11 bases between them. The germline V gene has CDR1 SNHLY and CDR2 FYNNEI. The CDR3 here is CASSVGQGTEAFF. DNA of the CDR3: TGTGCCAGCAGTGTTGGGCAGGGGACTGAAGCTTTCTTT.

The genes are TRBV11-2 and TRBJ1-2; TRBD1 agrees at 9 bases. From germline, CDR1 is SGHAT and CDR2 FQNNGV. The CDR3 covers 17 residues. V lost 1 base and J lost 8; bases outside the gene matches: 14. CDR3 nucleotide sequence: TGTGCCAGCAGCTTAGGACCGGGACAGGGAGTGGCAGGGGGCTACACCTTC. Translated: CASSLGPGQGVAGGYTF.

The chain joins TRBV2 to TRBJ1-5; D unresolved. Trimming cost V 5 bases and J 4 bases, with 9 bases left between them. In germline, CDR1 is SNHLY, CDR2 FYNNEI. The CDR3 totals 13 residues. CDR3 protein: CASSTEKNQPQHF. CDR3 nucleotide sequence: TGTGCCAGCAGTACAGAGAAAAATCAGCCCCAGCATTTT.

In its sample, this clone was seen once. The V gene is TRBV6-5, the J gene TRBJ2-2, with 9 bases that match TRBD1. V lost 6 bases to trimming and J lost 4 bases; unmatched junction nucleotides: 3. This CDR3 region has 14 residues. The germline V gene encodes CDR1 MNHEY and CDR2 SVGAGI. CDR3 DNA: TGTGCCAGCAGAACAGGGGGCTTCACCGGGGAGCTGTTTTTT. Its translation: CASRTGGFTGELFF.

The V gene is TRBV7-8, the J gene TRBJ1-5, with TRBD1 as a possible D gene (5 bases). Germline V gene sequence: CDR1 SGHVS, CDR2 FQNEAQ. The CDR3 length is 16 residues. V lost 1 base and J lost 9, with 19 bases in between. CDR3 DNA: TGTGCCAGCAGCTTAGACTACAGGACAAGGCCTCGGCCCCAGCATTTT. Its translation is CASSLDYRTRPRPQHF.

The chain joins TRBV5-1 to TRBJ1-2; 9 nucleotides match TRBD1. Trimming at V came to 1 base and at J to 8 bases, leaving 9 bases not matched to a gene. Germline values: CDR1 SGHRS, CDR2 YFSETQ. The CDR3 sequence is 15 residues long. DNA of the CDR3: TGCGCCAGCAGCTTGCAACAGGGGGCGCTTAGCGGCTACACCTTC. This gives the protein CASSLQQGALSGYTF. Full variable domain (missing parts from reference TRBV5-1 and TRBJ1-2): KAGVTQTPRYLIKTRGQQVTLSCSPISGHRSVSWYQQTPGQGLQFLFEYFSETQRNKGNFPGRFSGRQFSNSRSEMNVSTLELGDSALYLCASSLQQGALSGYTFGSGTRLTVV.

The chain has TRBV6-6 and TRBJ1-1, with 7 bases fitting TRBD1. The CDR3 has 12 amino acids. The V gene's germline CDR1 is MNHNY and CDR2 SVGAGI (reference sequence). J lost 10 bases, V lost 8 bases, and 10 bases had no gene match. The CDR3 region has the DNA TGTGCCAGCGGCCAACAGGGGATTGGAGCTTTCTTT. Protein sequence: CASGQQGIGAFF.

This clone came up once. The V and J genes are TRBV5-1 and TRBJ2-1; 12 positions match TRBD2. This CDR3 comprises 15 residues. From germline, CDR1 is SGHRS and CDR2 YFSETQ. V trimming: 2 bases; J trimming: 5 bases; junction bases outside the gene matches: 2. The CDR3 DNA follows: TGCGCCAGCAGCTTTCTAGCGGGGGGGCACAATGAGCAGTTCTTC. Translated: CASSFLAGGHNEQFF.

The V and J genes are TRBV5-4 and TRBJ2-5; D is possibly TRBD2 (6 bases). Trimming removed 6 bases at V and 2 bases at J, with 17 bases between. Germline V gene data show CDR1 as SGHNT and CDR2 as YYREEE (reference sequence). The CDR3 has 15 residues. CDR3 amino acids: CASNLGGARQETQYF. In DNA, the CDR3 is TGTGCCAGCAACCTAGGAGGGGCCCGACAAGAGACCCAGTACTTC.

Here the CDR3 DNA reads TGTGCCAGCAGCCAAACTTCTTCGGGTGGCTACACCTTC. Protein product: CASSQTSSGGYTF. The chain links TRBV3-1 (or the pseudogene TRBV3-2) to TRBJ1-2; D remains unclear. V was shortened by 2 bases and J by 7 bases, with 11 bases between the two germline ends. Germline CDR1 and CDR2: LGHDT and YNNKEL (reference sequence). The CDR3 covers 13 residues.

This chain joins TRBV24-1 and TRBJ1-2; weak D call: TRBD1 (6 bases). The germline V gene encodes CDR1 KGHDR and CDR2 SFDVKD. This CDR3 contains 15 residues. The V and J ends lost 3 bases and 2 bases respectively, with 12 bases between them. CDR3 region: CATSDHATGNYGYTF. The CDR3 DNA follows: TGTGCCACCAGTGATCACGCGACAGGCAACTATGGCTACACCTTC.

The chain couples TRBV6-1 to TRBJ2-7, with D possibly being TRBD1 (6 bases). The CDR3 is made up of 18 amino acids. CDR1 and CDR2 (germline): MNHNS, SASEGT. V was shortened by 0 bases and J by 4 bases, with 22 bases between the two germline ends. The CDR3: CASSEAPQLQGWGYEQYF. CDR3 bases: TGTGCCAGCAGTGAAGCCCCCCAACTACAGGGATGGGGGTACGAGCAGTACTTC.

The chain couples TRBV9 to TRBJ1-6; TRBD1 aligns across 7 bases. This CDR3 has 16 amino acids. V gave up 0 bases and J gave up 7 bases; unmatched junction bases: 7. From germline, CDR1 is SGDLS and CDR2 YYNGEE. Here the CDR3 DNA reads TGTGCCAGCAGCGTAGTCCCGGGACAGTGGAATTCACCCCTCCACTTT. This codes for CASSVVPGQWNSPLHF.

The J gene is TRBJ1-5, the V gene TRBV19, with 11 bases aligning to TRBD1. The V gene end was trimmed by 6 bases and the J gene end by 1 base; junction bases not matched to a gene: 5. CDR1 LNHDA and CDR2 SQIVND come from the germline V gene (reference sequence). The CDR3 contains 16 residues. CDR3 DNA: TGTGCCAGTAGGGACAGGGGGCGCGTGAGCAATCAGCCCCAGCATTTT. The encoded protein is CASRDRGRVSNQPQHF.

The chain recombines TRBV6-5 with TRBJ2-2, with 7 bases that match TRBD1. V gave up 6 bases and J gave up 2 bases; unmatched junction bases: 6. Germline V CDR1 and CDR2: MNHEY, SVGAGI. This CDR3 has 15 residues. The CDR3 protein is CASRPDRLNTGELFF. CDR3 bases: TGTGCCAGCAGACCGGACAGGTTAAACACCGGGGAGCTGTTTTTT.

This clone has a single count. The chain combines TRBV11-3 with TRBJ1-1; D is uncertain. V gave up 6 bases and J gave up 3 bases, with 11 bases separating them. Germline loops: CDR1 SGHNT, CDR2 YENEEA. CDR3 length: 13 amino acids. CDR3 sequence (DNA): TGTGCCAGCAGAGCCGGGTGGGACACTGAAGCTTTCTTT. Its translation: CASRAGWDTEAFF.

The table lists this clone with a few counts. The gene calls are TRBV6-6 and TRBJ1-3; 9 nucleotides align to TRBD1. In germline, CDR1 is MNHNY, CDR2 SVGAGI (reference sequence). The CDR3 extends over 13 amino acids. Losses at the gene ends were 9 bases for V and 2 bases for J; bases not matched to a gene: 2. The CDR3 protein is CARQGAPGNTIYF. The CDR3 nucleotides read TGTGCCAGACAGGGGGCGCCTGGAAACACCATATATTTT.

J is TRBJ1-2 and V is TRBV5-6, with D tentatively TRBD1 (5 bases). V was pared by 0 bases and J by 2 bases, with 11 bases between. The CDR3 spans 15 residues. CDR1 is SGHDT and CDR2 is YYEEEE in the germline V gene. The CDR3 DNA is TGTGCCAGCAGCTTGGTTGGGGCACCGAACTATGGCTACACCTTC. It translates to CASSLVGAPNYGYTF.

The chain recombines TRBV5-1 with TRBJ1-5, with D hard to call. The CDR3 is made up of 15 amino acids. Germline V gene sequence: CDR1 SGHRS, CDR2 YFSETQ. V dropped 1 base and J dropped 3 bases, with 11 bases sitting between them. DNA for the CDR3: TGCGCCAGCAGCTTGCGGGCGGGTGACAATCAGCCCCAGCATTTT. Amino acid sequence: CASSLRAGDNQPQHF. Filled out from reference TRBV5-1 and TRBJ1-5, the complete variable domain reads KAGVTQTPRYLIKTRGQQVTLSCSPISGHRSVSWYQQTPGQGLQFLFEYFSETQRNKGNFPGRFSGRQFSNSRSEMNVSTLELGDSALYLCASSLRAGDNQPQHFGDGTRLSIL.